This entry lists 11 T cell receptor beta chains sequenced from one sample in a study of graft-versus-host responses after intestinal transplantation. Only in-frame clones appear in the TCRdb table, and some are missing; sequencing was by immunoSEQ multiplex PCR. The top ten clones hold around 0.7% of a sample with 90,000 to 120,000 clones, over 80% of them seen once. The antigens for these receptors are not known. This specimen consisted of unstimulated CD4+ T cells sorted from spleen or lymph node cells, obtained before transplant. The receptors come from a human donor who was the organ donor for an intestinal transplant.

This clone has only a few counts. The chain joins TRBV5-1 to TRBJ2-2, with TRBD1 matching 8 bases. Germline V gene lookup returns CDR1 SGHRS and CDR2 YFSETQ. The CDR3 covers 15 residues. V trimming: 7 bases; J trimming: 1 base; junction bases outside the gene matches: 6. The CDR3 reads CASRAGGLNTGELFF. DNA for the CDR3: TGCGCCAGCCGGGCAGGGGGCCTGAACACCGGGGAGCTGTTTTTT.

V and J are TRBV5-1 and TRBJ2-4; D perhaps matches TRBD1 (7 bases). V shed 4 bases and J shed 5 bases, with 16 bases lying between them. The CDR3 runs to 15 residues. Germline CDR1 and CDR2: SGHRS and YFSETQ. In DNA form, the CDR3 reads TGCGCCAGCAGCCTGCAGGGGGGTACACAAAACATTCAGTACTTC. This gives the protein CASSLQGGTQNIQYF.

The sample holds one count of this clone. This chain joins TRBV19 and TRBJ1-6, with D uncertain. The CDR3 contains 15 residues. V was clipped by 10 bases and J by 8 bases, with 21 bases between them. Germline values: CDR1 LNHDA, CDR2 SQIVND (reference sequence). The CDR3 nucleotides are TGTGCCACCACGACGACTTGGCGGAATGATTCACCCCTCCACTTT. Protein: CATTTTWRNDSPLHF.

The chain combines TRBV19 with TRBJ1-5; TRBD1 matches at 8 bases. The V and J ends lost 5 bases and 2 bases, in that order; junction bases with no gene match: 2. The CDR3 consists of 14 residues. Looked up from germline, CDR1 is LNHDA and CDR2 is SQIVND (reference sequence). CDR3 region: CASSATGGNQPQHF. Written as DNA, the CDR3 is TGTGCCAGTAGTGCGACAGGGGGCAATCAGCCCCAGCATTTT.

This chain joins TRBV5-1 and TRBJ2-1; D might be TRBD1 (5 bases). Trimming stripped 4 bases from V and 4 bases from J, with 21 bases between. CDR3 length equals 17 residues. Looked up from germline, CDR1 is SGHRS and CDR2 is YFSETQ. The CDR3 sequence is CASSLGVLVGVYNEQFF. The CDR3 DNA reads TGCGCCAGCAGCCTGGGCGTCTTGGTAGGGGTATACAATGAGCAGTTCTTC.

This sequence joins TRBV21-1 and TRBJ2-7; the tabulated D call, TRBD1, remains unverified against the DNA. TRBV21-1 is deemed a pseudogene. The CDR3 extends over 16 amino acids. CDR3 region: CASSKDQGTGSYEQYF. Written as DNA, the CDR3 is TGTGCCAGCAGCAAAGATCAGGGAACCGGATCCTACGAGCAGTACTTC.

The chain links TRBV4-2 to TRBJ1-2; TRBD1 agrees at 8 bases. The CDR3 length is 14 residues. Germline values: CDR1 LGHNA, CDR2 YNFKEQ. Trimming cost V 0 bases and J 4 bases; bases outside gene matches: 1. This CDR3 reads CASSQEQGVYGYTF. The CDR3 DNA is TGTGCCAGCAGCCAAGAACAGGGGGTCTATGGCTACACCTTC.

V usage is TRBV19 and J usage is TRBJ1-2; 7 bases agree with TRBD1. This CDR3 is built from 13 residues. J was trimmed by 7 bases and V by 6 bases; bases with no gene match: 8. Germline V gene sequence: CDR1 LNHDA, CDR2 SQIVND (reference sequence). The CDR3 nucleotides are TGTGCCAGTAGCAGGGGGGAAGAATCTGGCTACACCTTC. This translates into CASSRGEESGYTF.

This clone was counted a single time. The chain couples TRBV5-1 to TRBJ2-7; D is possibly TRBD1 (6 bases). The V gene's germline CDR1 is SGHRS and CDR2 YFSETQ. The CDR3 runs to 17 residues. V was shortened by 0 bases and J by 3 bases, with 19 bases between the two germline ends. DNA of the CDR3: TGCGCCAGCAGCTTGGGTCGGACAGCCCAACCCCACTACGAGCAGTACTTC. Translation: CASSLGRTAQPHYEQYF.

The genes are TRBV7-9 and TRBJ2-5; D possibly corresponds to TRBD1 (6 bases). The V gene's germline CDR1 is SEHNR and CDR2 FQNEAQ (reference sequence). The CDR3 is made up of 15 amino acids. V gave up 2 bases and J gave up 1 base, with 11 bases separating them. In DNA form, the CDR3 reads TGTGCCAGCAGCTTAAGTCAGGGGCGCCAAGAGACCCAGTACTTC. This gives the protein CASSLSQGRQETQYF.

The chain carries TRBV5-1 and TRBJ1-4, with 7 bases matching TRBD1. Trimming removed 4 bases from V and 3 bases from J; junction bases left unmatched: 3. The CDR3 sequence is 14 residues long. Germline V gene data show CDR1 as SGHRS and CDR2 as YFSETQ. CDR3 DNA: TGCGCCAGCAGCCCGGGACAGCCTAATGAAAAACTGTTTTTT. The encoded protein is CASSPGQPNEKLFF.